This TCR beta chain was sequenced during a study of regulatory T cells in long-lasting Graves disease. This clonotype was counted many times. This sample's time point: persistent/refractory GD, antithyroid drugs over 5 years with positive TRAb. With RNA extracted from PBMCs as input, the TCR library was made. HTBI primers from iRepertoire and Arm-PCR of CDR3 regions yielded the TCR beta libraries. TCRdb passed the multiplex PCR reads through MiXCR, listing each CDR3 protein once. The sample carries 400,000 to 500,000 distinct CDR3 sequences, 21% recorded once. The V gene lost 2 bases and the J gene lost 3 bases, with 18 bases spanning the gap. The CDR3 consists of 17 residues. In germline, CDR1 is KGHDR, CDR2 SFDVKD.

This TCR was sampled from a female donor with Graves disease. This chain connects TRBV24-1 to TRBJ1-1, with D perhaps matching TRBD1 (5 bases). The input for sequencing was peripheral blood mononuclear cells (PBMCs), taken when the disease was refractory, from a patient treated with antithyroid drugs. For the CDR3, the DNA is TGTGCCACCAGTGATTCCCCGGGACGGGGAAAGGACACTGAAGCTTTCTTT. Translated: CATSDSPGRGKDTEAFF.